This T cell receptor (beta chain) was sequenced in a study of T-cell memory formation after mild COVID-19. The wider study: The study found TCR clusters largely donor specific.

Notes on the study in general: Shrinking CD4+ clones resided mostly in CM and EM, and CD8+ ones in EMRA. Memory sampled before infection contained some responding clones, suggesting cross-reactive memory joined.

As to this clonotype: The antigen is not known.

TCRdb re-called the 5' RACE reads with MiXCR, one entry per CDR3 protein. The sample contains 120,000 or so distinct CDR3 sequences, about a sixth of which appear only once. Germline V gene data show CDR1 as SGDLS and CDR2 as YYNGEE. Trimming removed 0 bases at V and 0 bases at J, with 5 bases between. The CDR3 covers 14 residues. The receptor was derived from a man aged 18 to 30 who had mild COVID-19 (a few samples of this study predate the infection). Cell type and time point are not known. The rearrangement joins TRBV9 to TRBJ2-3; D uncertain. The material sequenced was PBMCs or a T cell subset sorted from them (not recorded which). The CDR3 reads CASSVEVSTDTQYF. CDR3 in DNA: TGTGCCAGCAGCGTAGAGGTCAGCACAGATACGCAGTATTTT.